This T cell receptor (beta chain) was found in a study of spatial heterogeneity in lung cancer. At the level of the study: The study observed each unique TCR and UMI combination more than ten times on average in raw reads.

As for time point: sample taken at primary tumor resection. No cell sorting; template was whole RNA from tumor, lung tissue or PBMC. A total of around 72 untreated early-stage non-small cell lung cancer patients served as donors. This clonotype was seen repeatedly, ten times or more. Trimming pared 3 bases from V and 4 bases from J, leaving 12 bases between. The CDR3 extends over 13 amino acids. Per germline, CDR1 DFQATT and CDR2 SNEGSKA (reference sequence). All TCR cDNA molecules were individually tagged with a unique molecular identifier. TCRdb re-analysed the 5' RACE reads in MiXCR, keeping a single row per CDR3 protein. This table has more than 9,000 distinct CDR3 sequences, 5.5% to 8% appearing once.

The TCR comes from a male donor with early-stage non-small cell lung cancer. This sample comprised normal lung tissue next to the tumor, obtained at surgery. The rearrangement uses TRBV20-1 and TRBJ2-5; weak D call: TRBD2 (5 bases). The CDR3 DNA reads TGCAGTGCTAGCCCTTTGGCGGGAGAGACCCAGTACTTC. This translates into CSASPLAGETQYF.